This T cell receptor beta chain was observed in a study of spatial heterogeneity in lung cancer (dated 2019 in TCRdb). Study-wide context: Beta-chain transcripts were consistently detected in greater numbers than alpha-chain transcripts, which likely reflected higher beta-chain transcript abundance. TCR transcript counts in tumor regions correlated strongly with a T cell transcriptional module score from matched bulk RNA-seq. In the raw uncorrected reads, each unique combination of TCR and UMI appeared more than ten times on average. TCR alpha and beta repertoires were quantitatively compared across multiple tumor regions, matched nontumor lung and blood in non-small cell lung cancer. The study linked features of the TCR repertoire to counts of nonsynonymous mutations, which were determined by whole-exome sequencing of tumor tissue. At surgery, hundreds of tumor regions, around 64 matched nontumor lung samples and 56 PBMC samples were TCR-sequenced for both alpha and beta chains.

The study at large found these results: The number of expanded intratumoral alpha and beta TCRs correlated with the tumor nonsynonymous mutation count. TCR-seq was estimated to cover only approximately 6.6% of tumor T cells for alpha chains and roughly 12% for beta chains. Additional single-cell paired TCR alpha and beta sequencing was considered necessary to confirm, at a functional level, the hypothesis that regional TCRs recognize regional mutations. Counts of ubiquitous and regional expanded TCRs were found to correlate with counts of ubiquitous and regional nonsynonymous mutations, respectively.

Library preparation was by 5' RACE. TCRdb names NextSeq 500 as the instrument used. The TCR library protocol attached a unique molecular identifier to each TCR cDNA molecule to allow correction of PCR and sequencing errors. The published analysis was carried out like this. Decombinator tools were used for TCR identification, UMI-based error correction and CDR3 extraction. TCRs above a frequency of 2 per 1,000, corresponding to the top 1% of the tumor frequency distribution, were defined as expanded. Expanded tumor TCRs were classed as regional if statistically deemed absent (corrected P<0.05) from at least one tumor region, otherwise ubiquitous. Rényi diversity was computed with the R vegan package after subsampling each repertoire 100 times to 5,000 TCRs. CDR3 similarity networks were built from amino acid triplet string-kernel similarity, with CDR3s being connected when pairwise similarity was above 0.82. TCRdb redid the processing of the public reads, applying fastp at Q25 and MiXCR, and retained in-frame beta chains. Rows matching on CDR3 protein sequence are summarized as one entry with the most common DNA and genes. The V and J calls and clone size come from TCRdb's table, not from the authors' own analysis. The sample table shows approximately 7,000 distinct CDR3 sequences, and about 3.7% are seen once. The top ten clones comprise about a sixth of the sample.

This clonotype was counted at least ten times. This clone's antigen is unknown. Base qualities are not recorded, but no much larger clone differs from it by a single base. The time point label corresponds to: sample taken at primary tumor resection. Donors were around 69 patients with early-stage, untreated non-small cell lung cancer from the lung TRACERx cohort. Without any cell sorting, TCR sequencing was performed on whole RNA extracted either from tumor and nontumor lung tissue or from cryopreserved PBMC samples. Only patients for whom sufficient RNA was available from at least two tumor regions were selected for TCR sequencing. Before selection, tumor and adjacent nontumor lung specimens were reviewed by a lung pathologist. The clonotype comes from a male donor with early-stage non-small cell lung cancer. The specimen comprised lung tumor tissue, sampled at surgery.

The DNA reads TGTGCCAGCAGCCTCGGTTGGACTAGCGCCACAGATACGCAGTATTTT. This is translated as CASSLGWTSATDTQYF. The V gene is TRBV7-8 and the J gene is TRBJ2-3, and 9 junction bases match TRBD2. From the cysteine through the phenylalanine, the CDR3 covers 16 amino acids. The DNA shown is the 48-base CDR3, in frame from base 1. Unmatched junction bases come to 8, with V trimmed by 5 bases and J by 2 bases. As encoded in the germline V gene, CDR1 is SGHVS while CDR2 is FQNEAQ.